The sequence of this TCR beta chain was determined in a study of blood T cell repertoires in COVID-19. Generated by immunoSEQ multiplex PCR, the TCRdb table keeps only in-frame clones and is missing some. This table holds about 94,000 clones, approximately 80% found once. CDR3 length: 16 residues. Germline V lookup: CDR1 SGDLS, CDR2 YYNGEE. With 4 bases clipped from V and 4 bases from J, the junction kept 9 bases outside the gene matches. Input material: peripheral blood. The chain recombines TRBV9 with TRBJ1-3; 9 bases are shared with TRBD1. The source is a woman aged 80 or over with acute or convalescent COVID-19. The CDR3 nucleotides read TGTGCCAGCAGCCCTCAGGACAGGGGACCGGGAAACACCATATATTTT. Its protein is CASSPQDRGPGNTIYF. Complete variable domain (other parts from reference TRBV9 and TRBJ1-3): DSGVTQTPKHLITATGQRVTLRCSPRSGDLSVYWYQQSLDQGLQFLIQYYNGEERAKGNILERFSAQQFPDLHSELNLSSLELGDSALYFCASSPQDRGPGNTIYFGEGSWLTVV.